These 10 T cell receptor beta chains originate from one sample sequenced in a study of blood T cell repertoires in COVID-19. Assay: immunoSEQ multiplex PCR; the TCRdb copy retains only in-frame clones and omits some. The table includes about 14,000 clones, 75% to 85% detected once. Sequencing was carried out using peripheral blood. The receptors were gathered from a woman between 45 and 60 years old with active or convalescent COVID-19.

This chain connects TRBV6-2 or TRBV6-3 to TRBJ1-1; D gene unclear. The CDR3 sequence is 14 residues long. In germline, CDR1 is MNHEY, CDR2 SVGEGT. V gave up 4 bases and J gave up 3 bases, with 12 bases separating them. Here the CDR3 DNA reads TGTGCCAGCAGTTGGACTCATACGGACACTGAAGCTTTCTTT. The encoded protein is CASSWTHTDTEAFF.

The chain's CDR3 is CASRNTGGAGYGYTF. For the CDR3, the DNA is TGTGCCAGCAGAAACACAGGGGGCGCGGGCTATGGCTACACCTTC. This chain uses TRBV28 with TRBJ1-2; 9 bases agree with TRBD1. Germline V gives CDR1 MDHEN, CDR2 SYDVKM. The CDR3 length is 15 residues. The J segment lost 4 bases and the V segment lost 6 bases, leaving 9 bases of the junction unmatched.

The gene calls are TRBV6-5 and TRBJ2-7, with D maybe TRBD1 (6 bases). V lost 1 base to trimming and J lost 6 bases, with 16 bases between them. This CDR3 is 15 amino acids long. From germline, CDR1 is MNHEY and CDR2 SVGAGI. CDR3 nucleotide sequence: TGTGCCAGCAGTTACTTATTACTAAAAGGGGGCGAGCAGTACTTC. Translated: CASSYLLLKGGEQYF.

The gene calls are TRBV27 and TRBJ2-2; D ambiguous. The V gene's germline CDR1 is MNHEY and CDR2 SMNVEV (reference sequence). V lost 6 bases, J lost 10 bases, and 12 bases lay in between. The CDR3 has 12 residues. The CDR3 nucleotides are TGTGCCAGCAGCCTCCCCTCCCTGGAGCTGTTTTTT. It yields the protein CASSLPSLELFF.

The gene calls are TRBV5-6 and TRBJ1-1; no definite D call. This CDR3 is built from 13 residues. Trimming removed 0 bases from V and 6 bases from J, with 9 bases in between. Germline V gene lookup returns CDR1 SGHDT and CDR2 YYEEEE. The DNA for the CDR3 is TGTGCCAGCAGCTTGGGGCGGCTCCCTGAAGCTTTCTTT. Translating it yields CASSLGRLPEAFF.

The chain employs TRBV27 and TRBJ2-4; the match to TRBD1 covers 9 bases. There are 16 residues in the CDR3. In germline, CDR1 is MNHEY, CDR2 SMNVEV (reference sequence). V was pared by 5 bases and J by 2 bases, with 7 bases of the junction left unmatched. The CDR3 nucleotides are TGTGCCAGCAGTGACGGACAGGGGTGGACCAAAAACATTCAGTACTTC. It is translated as CASSDGQGWTKNIQYF.

The gene calls are TRBV10-1 and TRBJ1-5; the D gene is possibly TRBD1 (5 bases). Trimming removed 6 bases at V and 7 bases at J, with 10 bases between. Germline CDR1 and CDR2: WNHNN and SYGVQD (reference sequence). This CDR3 contains 12 residues. The CDR3 DNA reads TGCGCCAGCAGCAGGGTGGAGCAGCCCCAGCATTTT. Translating gives CASSRVEQPQHF.

The chain carries TRBV6-5 and TRBJ2-1; D uncertain. The CDR3 extends over 14 amino acids. V lost 7 bases and J 0 bases, leaving 10 bases between the germline ends. Germline loops: CDR1 MNHEY, CDR2 SVGAGI. CDR3 residues: CASIAPASYNEQFF. For the CDR3, the DNA is TGTGCCAGCATAGCCCCAGCCTCCTACAATGAGCAGTTCTTC.

The chain couples TRBV19 to TRBJ1-1; no reliable D call. Trimming cost V 3 bases and J 2 bases, with 10 bases left between them. The CDR3 is made up of 14 amino acids. Looked up from germline, CDR1 is LNHDA and CDR2 is SQIVND (reference sequence). The CDR3 nucleotides are TGTGCCAGTAGTATCACCCAGTTCAACACTGAAGCTTTCTTT. Translating it yields CASSITQFNTEAFF.

The rearrangement links TRBV5-1 to TRBJ2-7; 9 positions match TRBD2. Germline V gene lookup returns CDR1 SGHRS and CDR2 YFSETQ. V was clipped by 0 bases and J by 2 bases; unmatched bases: 3. This CDR3 spans 15 amino acids. Here the CDR3 DNA reads TGCGCCAGCAGCTTGGTAGCGGGAGTTCCCTACGAGCAGTACTTC. It encodes CASSLVAGVPYEQYF.